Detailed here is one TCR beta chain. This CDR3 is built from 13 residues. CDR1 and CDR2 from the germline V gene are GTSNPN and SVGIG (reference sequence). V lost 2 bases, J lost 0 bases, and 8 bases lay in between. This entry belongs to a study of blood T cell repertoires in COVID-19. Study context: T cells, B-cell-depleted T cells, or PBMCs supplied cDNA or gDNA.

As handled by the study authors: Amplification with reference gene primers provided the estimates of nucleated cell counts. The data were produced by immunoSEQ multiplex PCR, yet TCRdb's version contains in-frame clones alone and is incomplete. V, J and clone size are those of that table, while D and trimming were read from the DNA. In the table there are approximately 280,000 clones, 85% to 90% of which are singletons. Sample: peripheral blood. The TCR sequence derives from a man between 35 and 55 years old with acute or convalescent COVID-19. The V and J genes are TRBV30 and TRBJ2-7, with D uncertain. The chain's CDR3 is CAWSFFHSYEQYF. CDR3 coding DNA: TGTGCCTGGAGTTTTTTTCACTCCTACGAGCAGTACTTC.